Described below is a single T cell receptor beta chain sequence and its context. The antigen is unknown. Healthy individuals who donated bone marrow served as the donors. These data come from a study of cytomegalovirus exposure and HLA in healthy donors. Use of 60 Vbeta and 13 Jbeta primers characterized the PCR. Profiled with immunoSEQ multiplex PCR; TCRdb holds only in-frame clones, not every one. The sample has around 94,000 clones, roughly four fifths seen once. General study results and limits: Available immune exposure information covered CMV serostatus only.

This sequence was found in a woman aged 55-75 years in good health and CMV-seropositive. The material sequenced was PBMCs.

The CDR3 reads CSVESDPLVRQFF. CDR3 nucleotide sequence: TGCAGCGTTGAATCTGACCCGCTAGTACGGCAGTTCTTC. The genes are TRBV29-1 and TRBJ2-1; D remains unclear. The CDR3 is made up of 13 amino acids. Germline V gene lookup returns CDR1 SQVTM and CDR2 ANQGSEA. With 2 bases removed from V and 12 bases from J, the gap between germline ends came to 17 bases.